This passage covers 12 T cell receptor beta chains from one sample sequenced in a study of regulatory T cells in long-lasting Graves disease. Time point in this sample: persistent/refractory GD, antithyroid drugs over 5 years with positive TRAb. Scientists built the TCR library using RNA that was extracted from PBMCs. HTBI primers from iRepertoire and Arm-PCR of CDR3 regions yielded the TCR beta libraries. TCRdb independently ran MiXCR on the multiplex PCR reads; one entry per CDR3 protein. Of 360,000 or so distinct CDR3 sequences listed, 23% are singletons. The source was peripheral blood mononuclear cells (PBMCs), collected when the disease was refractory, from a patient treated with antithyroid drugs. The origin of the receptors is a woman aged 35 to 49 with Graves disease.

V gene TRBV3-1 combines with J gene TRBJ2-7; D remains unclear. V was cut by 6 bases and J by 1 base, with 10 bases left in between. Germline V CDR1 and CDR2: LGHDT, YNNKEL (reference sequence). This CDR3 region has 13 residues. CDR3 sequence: CASRPDGSYEQYF. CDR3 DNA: TGTGCCAGCAGACCCGACGGGTCCTACGAGCAGTACTTC.

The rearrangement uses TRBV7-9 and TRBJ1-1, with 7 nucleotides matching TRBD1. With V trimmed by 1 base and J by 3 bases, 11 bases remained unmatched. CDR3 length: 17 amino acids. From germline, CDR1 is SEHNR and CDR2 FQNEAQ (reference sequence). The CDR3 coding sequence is TGTGCCAGCAGCTTAGTTTGGGACAGACCTATTGACACTGAAGCTTTCTTT. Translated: CASSLVWDRPIDTEAFF. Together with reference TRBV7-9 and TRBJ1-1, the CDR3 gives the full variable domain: DTGVSQNPRHKITKRGQNVTFRCDPISEHNRLYWYRQTLGQGPEFLTYFQNEAQLEKSRLLSDRFSAERPKGSFSTLEIQRTEQGDSAMYLCASSLVWDRPIDTEAFFGQGTRLTVV.

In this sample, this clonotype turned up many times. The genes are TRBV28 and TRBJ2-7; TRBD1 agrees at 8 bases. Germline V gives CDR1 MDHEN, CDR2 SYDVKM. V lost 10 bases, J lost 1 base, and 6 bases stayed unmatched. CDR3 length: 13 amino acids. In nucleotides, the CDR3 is TGTGCCATCGCGAACAGGGGGTCCTACGAGCAGTACTTC. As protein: CAIANRGSYEQYF.

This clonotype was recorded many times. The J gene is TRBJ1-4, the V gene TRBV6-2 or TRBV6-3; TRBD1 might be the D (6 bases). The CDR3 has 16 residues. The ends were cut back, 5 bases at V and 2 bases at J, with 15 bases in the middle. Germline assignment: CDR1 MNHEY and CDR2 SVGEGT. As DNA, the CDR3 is TGTGCCAGCAGTGATACCTACAGGGATACTAATGAAAAACTGTTTTTT. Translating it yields CASSDTYRDTNEKLFF.

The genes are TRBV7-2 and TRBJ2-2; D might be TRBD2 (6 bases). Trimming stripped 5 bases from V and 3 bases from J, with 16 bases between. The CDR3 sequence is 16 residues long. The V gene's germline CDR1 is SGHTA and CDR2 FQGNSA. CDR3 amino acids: CASSPGLPGYTGELFF. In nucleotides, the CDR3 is TGTGCCAGCAGCCCAGGACTACCGGGGTACACCGGGGAGCTGTTTTTT.

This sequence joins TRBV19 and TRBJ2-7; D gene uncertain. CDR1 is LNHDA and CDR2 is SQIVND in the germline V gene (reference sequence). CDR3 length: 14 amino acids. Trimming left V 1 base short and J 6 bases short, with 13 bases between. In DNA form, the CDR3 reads TGTGCCAGTAGTATAGTAGTCAGATCGGTCGAGCAGTACTTC. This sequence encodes CASSIVVRSVEQYF.

CDR3 protein: CASSSTRSKGGRFEKLFF. As DNA, the CDR3 is TGTGCCAGCAGCTCAACCCGGTCGAAAGGCGGAAGGTTTGAAAAACTGTTTTTT. The V and J genes are TRBV7-9 and TRBJ1-4; D is undetermined. CDR3 length: 18 residues. The germline CDR1 and CDR2 sequences are SEHNR and FQNEAQ (reference sequence). Trimming took off 4 bases at V and 7 bases at J, with 25 bases between the two ends.

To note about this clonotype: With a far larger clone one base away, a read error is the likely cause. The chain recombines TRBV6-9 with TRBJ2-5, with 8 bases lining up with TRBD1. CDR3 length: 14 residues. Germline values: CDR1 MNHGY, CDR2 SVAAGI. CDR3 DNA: TGTGCCAGCAGTTCTACCGGGACAGGTGGGACCCAGCACTTC. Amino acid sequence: CASSSTGTGGTQHF.

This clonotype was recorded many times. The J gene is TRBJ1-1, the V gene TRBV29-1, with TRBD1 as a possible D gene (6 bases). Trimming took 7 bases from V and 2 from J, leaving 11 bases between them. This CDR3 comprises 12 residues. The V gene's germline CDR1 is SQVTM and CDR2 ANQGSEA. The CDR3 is CSAYRENTEAFF. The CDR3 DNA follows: TGCAGCGCTTACAGGGAAAACACTGAAGCTTTCTTT. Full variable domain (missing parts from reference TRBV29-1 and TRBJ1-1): SAVISQKPSRDICQRGTSLTIQCQVDSQVTMMFWYRQQPGQSLTLIATANQGSEATYESGFVIDKFPISRPNLTFSTLTVSNMSPEDSSIYLCSAYRENTEAFFGQGTRLTVV.

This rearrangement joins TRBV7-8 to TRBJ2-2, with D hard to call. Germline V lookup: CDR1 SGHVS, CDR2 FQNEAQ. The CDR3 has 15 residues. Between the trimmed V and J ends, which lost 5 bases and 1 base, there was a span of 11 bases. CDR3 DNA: TGTGCCAGCAGCGGTCTCCTAGGGAACACCGGGGAGCTGTTTTTT. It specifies CASSGLLGNTGELFF.

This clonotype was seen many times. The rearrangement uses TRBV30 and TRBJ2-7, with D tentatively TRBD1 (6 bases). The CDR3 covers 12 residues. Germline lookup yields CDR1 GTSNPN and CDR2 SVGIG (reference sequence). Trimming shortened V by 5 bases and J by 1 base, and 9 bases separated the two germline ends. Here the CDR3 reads CAWGTYSYEQYF. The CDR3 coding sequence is TGTGCCTGGGGGACATATTCCTACGAGCAGTACTTC.

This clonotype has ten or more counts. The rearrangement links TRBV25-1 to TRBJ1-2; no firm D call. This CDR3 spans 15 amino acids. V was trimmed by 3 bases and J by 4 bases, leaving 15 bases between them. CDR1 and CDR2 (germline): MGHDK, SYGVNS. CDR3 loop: CASSEPDREFYGYTF. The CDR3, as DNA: TGTGCCAGCAGTGAGCCCGATCGCGAGTTCTATGGCTACACCTTC.